The rows below give T cell receptor beta chains drawn from one sample of a study of blood T cells in healthy people across ages. TCRdb re-derived calls from the 5' RACE reads in MiXCR, one entry per CDR3 protein. This table holds roughly 800,000 distinct CDR3 sequences, around 25% found once. These data also featured in a second study, about T cells of mothers and their children.

What was sequenced was blood. Receptor source: a boy younger than 18 in good health. The CDR3 runs from the conserved cysteine through the conserved F or W. The order of the fields is D gene, V gene, J gene, clone size, CDR3 protein, CDR3 DNA. The D gene is left open where the match is weak. Some rows mark clone size as missing; the rest say once, few, many or name a class of expanded clone.

D gene: .; V gene: TRBV11-1; J gene: TRBJ2-1; clone size: few; CDR3 protein: CASRGNENEQFF; CDR3 DNA: TGTGCCAGCCGAGGGAATGAGAATGAGCAGTTCTTC
D gene: .; V gene: TRBV2; J gene: TRBJ2-1; clone size: .; CDR3 protein: CASKERGYNEQFF; CDR3 DNA: TGTGCCAGCAAGGAGCGAGGGTACAATGAGCAGTTCTTC
D gene: .; V gene: TRBV14; J gene: TRBJ2-3; clone size: few; CDR3 protein: CASSQEALSLTDTQYF; CDR3 DNA: TGTGCCAGCAGCCAAGAGGCTCTGTCCCTCACAGATACGCAGTATTTT
D gene: .; V gene: TRBV18; J gene: TRBJ2-7; clone size: .; CDR3 protein: CASSPTGSPYEQYF; CDR3 DNA: TGCGCCAGCTCACCAACCGGGTCACCCTACGAGCAGTACTTC
D gene: .; V gene: TRBV12-3/TRBV12-4; J gene: TRBJ2-1; clone size: .; CDR3 protein: CASSFGHNEQFF; CDR3 DNA: TGTGCCAGCAGTTTTGGGCACAATGAGCAGTTCTTC
D gene: TRBD1; V gene: TRBV15; J gene: TRBJ2-5; clone size: .; CDR3 protein: CATRNRQGETQYF; CDR3 DNA: TGTGCCACCAGAAACCGACAGGGAGAGACCCAGTACTTC
D gene: .; V gene: TRBV7-2; J gene: TRBJ1-1; clone size: few; CDR3 protein: CASSLQRNTEALF; CDR3 DNA: TGTGCCAGCAGCTTACAACGGAACACTGAAGCTCTCTTT
D gene: .; V gene: TRBV7-3; J gene: TRBJ2-7; clone size: few; CDR3 protein: CASSSYAGPTYEQYF; CDR3 DNA: TGTGCCAGCAGCTCGTATGCGGGGCCCACCTACGAGCAGTACTTC
D gene: TRBD2; V gene: TRBV5-5; J gene: TRBJ2-1; clone size: .; CDR3 protein: CASSSVGGGRNSYNEQFF; CDR3 DNA: TGTGCCAGCAGCTCCGTCGGCGGGGGGCGAAACTCCTACAATGAGCAGTTCTTC
D gene: .; V gene: TRBV28; J gene: TRBJ1-6; clone size: few; CDR3 protein: CASSLAGINSPLHF; CDR3 DNA: TGTGCCAGCAGTTTGGCAGGGATTAATTCACCCCTCCACTTT
D gene: TRBD2; V gene: TRBV6-1; J gene: TRBJ2-7; clone size: .; CDR3 protein: CASKNPRTSASYEQYF; CDR3 DNA: TGTGCCAGCAAGAATCCCCGGACTAGTGCCTCCTACGAGCAGTACTTC
D gene: .; V gene: TRBV21-1; J gene: TRBJ2-4; clone size: few; CDR3 protein: CASSKEGQGAKNIQYF; CDR3 DNA: TGTGCCAGCAGCAAAGAAGGACAGGGTGCCAAAAACATTCAGTACTTC
D gene: TRBD2; V gene: TRBV9; J gene: TRBJ2-5; clone size: many; CDR3 protein: CASSVLASGGEETQYF; CDR3 DNA: TGTGCCAGCAGCGTATTAGCTAGCGGGGGGGAAGAGACCCAGTACTTC
D gene: .; V gene: TRBV6-2/TRBV6-3; J gene: TRBJ2-7; clone size: few; CDR3 protein: CASSYDFPSYEQYF; CDR3 DNA: TGTGCCAGCAGTTATGACTTCCCCTCCTACGAGCAGTACTTC
D gene: TRBD2; V gene: TRBV13; J gene: TRBJ2-3; clone size: .; CDR3 protein: CASSLDSLAGSTDTQYF; CDR3 DNA: TGTGCCAGCAGCTTAGATTCCCTAGCGGGATCCACAGATACGCAGTATTTT
D gene: TRBD2; V gene: TRBV4-3; J gene: TRBJ2-1; clone size: .; CDR3 protein: CASSQDLMSSGAYNEQFF; CDR3 DNA: TGCGCCAGCAGCCAAGATCTTATGTCTAGCGGGGCCTACAATGAGCAGTTCTTC
D gene: .; V gene: TRBV12-3/TRBV12-4; J gene: TRBJ2-2; clone size: .; CDR3 protein: CASSPVNTGELFF; CDR3 DNA: TGTGCCAGCAGCCCGGTGAACACCGGGGAGCTGTTTTTT
D gene: TRBD1; V gene: TRBV7-2; J gene: TRBJ2-5; clone size: few; CDR3 protein: CASSVDRAKFF; CDR3 DNA: TGTGCCAGCAGCGTCGACAGGGCTAAGTTCTTC
D gene: TRBD2; V gene: TRBV29-1; J gene: TRBJ2-5; clone size: .; CDR3 protein: CSFVRGTRYETQYF; CDR3 DNA: TGCAGCTTTGTGCGAGGGACTAGATATGAGACCCAGTACTTC
D gene: TRBD2; V gene: TRBV20-1; J gene: TRBJ2-2; clone size: .; CDR3 protein: CSATAGTSVTGELFF; CDR3 DNA: TGCAGTGCCACCGCCGGGACTAGCGTCACCGGGGAGCTGTTTTTT
D gene: .; V gene: TRBV28; J gene: TRBJ2-7; clone size: few; CDR3 protein: CASRGALTYEQYF; CDR3 DNA: TGTGCCAGCAGGGGCGCTTTAACCTACGAGCAGTACTTC
D gene: .; V gene: TRBV19; J gene: TRBJ2-4; clone size: once; CDR3 protein: CASSIVGHGNIQYF; CDR3 DNA: TGTGCCAGTAGTATAGTCGGACACGGAAACATTCAGTACTTC
D gene: TRBD2; V gene: TRBV2; J gene: TRBJ2-5; clone size: .; CDR3 protein: CASSPRTSGIREQYF; CDR3 DNA: TGTGCCAGCAGTCCTAGGACTAGCGGGATAAGGGAGCAGTACTTC
D gene: .; V gene: TRBV28; J gene: TRBJ1-4; clone size: few; CDR3 protein: CASTEWSDEKLFF; CDR3 DNA: TGTGCCAGCACCGAATGGTCGGATGAAAAACTGTTTTTT
D gene: .; V gene: TRBV12-3/TRBV12-4; J gene: TRBJ2-7; clone size: .; CDR3 protein: CASSPVGSRSYEQYF; CDR3 DNA: TGTGCCAGCAGTCCGGTGGGGTCGCGGTCTTACGAGCAGTACTTC
D gene: TRBD1; V gene: TRBV7-9; J gene: TRBJ2-1; clone size: few; CDR3 protein: CASSHGTGVYNEQFF; CDR3 DNA: TGTGCCAGCAGCCACGGGACAGGGGTATACAATGAGCAGTTCTTC
D gene: TRBD2; V gene: TRBV6-2/TRBV6-3; J gene: TRBJ2-5; clone size: .; CDR3 protein: CASSFPQRDWYQETQYF; CDR3 DNA: TGTGCCAGCAGTTTCCCTCAGCGGGACTGGTACCAAGAGACCCAGTACTTC
D gene: TRBD2; V gene: TRBV7-2; J gene: TRBJ2-7; clone size: .; CDR3 protein: CASSLSGRGGLLDQNPYEQYF; CDR3 DNA: TGTGCCAGCAGCTTATCGGGGCGGGGGGGCCTTCTAGATCAAAACCCCTACGAGCAGTACTTC
D gene: .; V gene: TRBV15; J gene: TRBJ1-4; clone size: .; CDR3 protein: CATSRQPVGTNEKLFF; CDR3 DNA: TGTGCCACCAGCAGACAACCCGTGGGGACTAATGAAAAACTGTTTTTT
D gene: TRBD1; V gene: TRBV5-1; J gene: TRBJ2-1; clone size: .; CDR3 protein: CASSLGQGASYNEQFF; CDR3 DNA: TGCGCCAGCAGCTTGGGGCAGGGGGCCAGTTACAATGAGCAGTTCTTC
D gene: TRBD1; V gene: TRBV27; J gene: TRBJ2-2; clone size: few; CDR3 protein: CASSPADRVPGELFF; CDR3 DNA: TGTGCCAGCAGTCCCGCCGACAGGGTGCCCGGGGAGCTGTTTTTT
D gene: .; V gene: TRBV20-1; J gene: TRBJ2-4; clone size: .; CDR3 protein: CSASRVEGNIQYF; CDR3 DNA: TGCAGTGCTAGTCGGGTGGAGGGAAACATTCAGTACTTC
D gene: TRBD1; V gene: TRBV6-2/TRBV6-3; J gene: TRBJ2-2; clone size: few; CDR3 protein: CASSYYGTGRTGELFF; CDR3 DNA: TGTGCCAGCAGTTATTACGGGACAGGGAGAACCGGGGAGCTGTTTTTT
D gene: TRBD1; V gene: TRBV7-3; J gene: TRBJ1-1; clone size: few; CDR3 protein: CASSLRGQGATEAFF; CDR3 DNA: TGTGCCAGCAGCTTAAGGGGCCAGGGGGCTACTGAAGCTTTCTTT
D gene: TRBD1; V gene: TRBV27; J gene: TRBJ2-2; clone size: .; CDR3 protein: CASEIPGQGASGELFF; CDR3 DNA: TGTGCCTCTGAAATTCCGGGACAGGGTGCGTCCGGGGAGCTGTTTTTT
D gene: TRBD2; V gene: TRBV5-5; J gene: TRBJ2-3; clone size: .; CDR3 protein: CASSLEGIAGTLTDTQYF; CDR3 DNA: TGTGCCAGCAGCCTGGAGGGTATAGCGGGAACGCTAACAGATACGCAGTATTTT
D gene: .; V gene: TRBV20-1; J gene: TRBJ1-5; clone size: .; CDR3 protein: CSASRWRSNQPQHF; CDR3 DNA: TGCAGTGCTAGCCGGTGGCGCAGCAATCAGCCCCAGCATTTT
D gene: .; V gene: TRBV27; J gene: TRBJ2-1; clone size: few; CDR3 protein: CASSKGPAENEQFF; CDR3 DNA: TGCGCCAGCAGTAAGGGACCAGCGGAGAATGAGCAGTTCTTC
D gene: .; V gene: TRBV4-2; J gene: TRBJ2-2; clone size: many; CDR3 protein: CASSQAWTDTGELFF; CDR3 DNA: TGTGCCAGCAGCCAAGCCTGGACGGACACCGGGGAGCTGTTTTTT
D gene: .; V gene: TRBV15; J gene: TRBJ1-2; clone size: .; CDR3 protein: CATSRDRGVGHGYTF; CDR3 DNA: TGTGCCACCAGCAGAGATCGTGGGGTTGGGCATGGCTACACCTTC